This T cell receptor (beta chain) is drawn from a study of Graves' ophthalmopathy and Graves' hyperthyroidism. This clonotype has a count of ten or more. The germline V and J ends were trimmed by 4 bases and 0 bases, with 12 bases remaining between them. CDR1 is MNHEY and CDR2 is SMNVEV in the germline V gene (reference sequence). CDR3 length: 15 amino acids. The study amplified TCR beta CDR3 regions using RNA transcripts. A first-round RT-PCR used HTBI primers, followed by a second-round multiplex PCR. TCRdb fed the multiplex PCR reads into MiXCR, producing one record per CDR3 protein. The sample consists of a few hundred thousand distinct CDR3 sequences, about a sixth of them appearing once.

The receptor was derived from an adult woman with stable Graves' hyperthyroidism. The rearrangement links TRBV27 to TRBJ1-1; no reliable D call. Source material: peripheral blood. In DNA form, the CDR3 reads TGTGCCAGCAGTTCTTACACATCCATGAACACTGAAGCTTTCTTT. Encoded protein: CASSSYTSMNTEAFF.